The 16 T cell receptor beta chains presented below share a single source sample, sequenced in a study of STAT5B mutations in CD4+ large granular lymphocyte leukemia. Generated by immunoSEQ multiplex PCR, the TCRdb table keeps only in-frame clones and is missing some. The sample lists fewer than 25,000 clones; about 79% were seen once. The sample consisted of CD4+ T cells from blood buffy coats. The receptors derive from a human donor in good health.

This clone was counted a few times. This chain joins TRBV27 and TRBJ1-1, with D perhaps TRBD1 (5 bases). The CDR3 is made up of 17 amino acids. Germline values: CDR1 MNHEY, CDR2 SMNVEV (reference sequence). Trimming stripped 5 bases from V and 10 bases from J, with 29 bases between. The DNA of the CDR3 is TGTGCCAGCAGTCCACGGTCCCTGAATGGGGGGGTTGGTAGAGCTTTCTTT. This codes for CASSPRSLNGGVGRAFF.

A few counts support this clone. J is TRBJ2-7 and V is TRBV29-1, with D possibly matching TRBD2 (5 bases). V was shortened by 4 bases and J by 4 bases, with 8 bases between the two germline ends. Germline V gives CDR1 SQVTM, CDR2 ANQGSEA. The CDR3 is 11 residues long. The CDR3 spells CSVVTGYEQYF. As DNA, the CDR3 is TGCAGCGTTGTGACGGGGTACGAGCAGTACTTC.

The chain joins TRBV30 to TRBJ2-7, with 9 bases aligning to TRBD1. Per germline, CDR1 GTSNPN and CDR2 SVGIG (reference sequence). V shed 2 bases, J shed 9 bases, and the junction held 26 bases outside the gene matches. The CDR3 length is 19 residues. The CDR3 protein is CAWSPSTSGTGHILRGQYF. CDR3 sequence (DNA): TGTGCCTGGAGTCCCAGTACATCCGGGACAGGGCACATTCTACGAGGGCAGTACTTC.

The CDR3 reads CASSSTSGGAGTQYF. The CDR3 coding sequence is TGTGCCAGCAGTTCCACTAGCGGGGGGGCCGGCACGCAGTATTTT. V and J are TRBV11-2 and TRBJ2-3, with 13 bases aligning to TRBD2. Germline CDR1 SGHAT, CDR2 FQNNGV. After removal of 6 bases from V and 9 bases from J, the junction contained 9 bases not matched to a gene. The CDR3 consists of 15 residues.

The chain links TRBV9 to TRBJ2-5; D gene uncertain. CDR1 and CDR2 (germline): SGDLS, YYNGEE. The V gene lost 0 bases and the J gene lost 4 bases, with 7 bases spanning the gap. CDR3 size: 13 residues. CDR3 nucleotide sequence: TGTGCCAGCAGCGTAGGCCGCGGAGAGACCCAGTACTTC. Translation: CASSVGRGETQYF.

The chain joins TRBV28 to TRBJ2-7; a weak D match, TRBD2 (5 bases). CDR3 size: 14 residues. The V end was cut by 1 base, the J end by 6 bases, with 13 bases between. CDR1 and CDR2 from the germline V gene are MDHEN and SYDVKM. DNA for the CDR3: TGTGCCAGCAGTTTATTCCTTAGGGCGGGCGAGCAGTACTTC. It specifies CASSLFLRAGEQYF. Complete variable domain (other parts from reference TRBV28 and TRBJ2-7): DVKVTQSSRYLVKRTGEKVFLECVQDMDHENMFWYRQDPGLGLRLIYFSYDVKMKEKGDIPEGYSVSREKKERFSLILESASTNQTSMYLCASSLFLRAGEQYFGPGTRLTVT.

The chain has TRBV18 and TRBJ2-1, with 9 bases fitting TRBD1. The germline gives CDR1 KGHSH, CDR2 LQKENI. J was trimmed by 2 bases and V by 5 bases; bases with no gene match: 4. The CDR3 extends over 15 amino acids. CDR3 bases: TGTGCCAGCTCATCACAGGGGGCAACCTACAATGAGCAGTTCTTC. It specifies CASSSQGATYNEQFF. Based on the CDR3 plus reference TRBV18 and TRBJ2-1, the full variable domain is NAGVMQNPRHLVRRRGQEARLRCSPMKGHSHVYWYRQLPEEGLKFMVYLQKENIIDESGMPKERFSAEFPKEGPSILRIQQVVRGDSAAYFCASSSQGATYNEQFFGPGTRLTVL.

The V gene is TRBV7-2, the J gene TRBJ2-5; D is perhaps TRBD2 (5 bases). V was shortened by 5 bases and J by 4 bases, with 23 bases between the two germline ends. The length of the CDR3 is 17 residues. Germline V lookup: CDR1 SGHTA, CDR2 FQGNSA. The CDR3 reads CASSPRSGRLSAETQYF. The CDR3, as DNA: TGTGCCAGCAGCCCTAGAAGCGGCAGGCTCTCGGCAGAGACCCAGTACTTC.

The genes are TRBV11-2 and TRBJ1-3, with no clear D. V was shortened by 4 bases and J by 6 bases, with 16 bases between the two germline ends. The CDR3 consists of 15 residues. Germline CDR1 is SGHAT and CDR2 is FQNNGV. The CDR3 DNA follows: TGTGCCAGCAGCTCCCCGTTGTCGCTACTAAACACCATATATTTT. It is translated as CASSSPLSLLNTIYF.

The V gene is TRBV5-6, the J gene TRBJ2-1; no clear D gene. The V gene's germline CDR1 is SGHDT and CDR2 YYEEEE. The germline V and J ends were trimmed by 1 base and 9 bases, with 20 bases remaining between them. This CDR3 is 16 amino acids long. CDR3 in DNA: TGTGCCAGCAGCTTGCGTCAGACCCTACCGCTTGGTGAGCAGTTCTTC. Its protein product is CASSLRQTLPLGEQFF.

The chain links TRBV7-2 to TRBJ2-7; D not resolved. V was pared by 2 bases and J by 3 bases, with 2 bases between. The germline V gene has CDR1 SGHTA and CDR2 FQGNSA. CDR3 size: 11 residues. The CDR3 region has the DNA TGTGCCAGCAGCTTACGCTACGAGCAGTACTTC. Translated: CASSLRYEQYF.

Here the CDR3 reads CTRADTQYF. CDR3 DNA: TGCACTAGGGCCGATACGCAGTATTTT. V gene TRBV10-1 combines with J gene TRBJ2-3; TRBD2 might be the D (5 bases). Germline CDR1 and CDR2: WNHNN and SYGVQD (reference sequence). The CDR3 has 9 residues.

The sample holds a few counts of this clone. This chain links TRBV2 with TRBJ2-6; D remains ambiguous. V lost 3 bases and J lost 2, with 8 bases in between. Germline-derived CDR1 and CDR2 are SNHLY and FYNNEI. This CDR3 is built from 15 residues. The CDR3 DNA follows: TGTGCCAGCAGTGAGACGTTCGCTGGGGCCAACGTCCTGACTTTC. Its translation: CASSETFAGANVLTF.

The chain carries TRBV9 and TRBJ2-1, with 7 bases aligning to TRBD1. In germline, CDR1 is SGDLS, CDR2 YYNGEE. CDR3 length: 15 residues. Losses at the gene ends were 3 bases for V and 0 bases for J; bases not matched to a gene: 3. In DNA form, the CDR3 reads TGTGCCAGCAGCGCGGGACAGAGCTCCTACAATGAGCAGTTCTTC. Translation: CASSAGQSSYNEQFF.

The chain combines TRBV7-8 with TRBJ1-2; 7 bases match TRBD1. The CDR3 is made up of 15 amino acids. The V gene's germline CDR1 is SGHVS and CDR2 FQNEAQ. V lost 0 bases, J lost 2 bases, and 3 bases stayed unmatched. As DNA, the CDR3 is TGTGCCAGCAGCTTAGCGGGGGGACAGAACTATGGCTACACCTTC. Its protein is CASSLAGGQNYGYTF.

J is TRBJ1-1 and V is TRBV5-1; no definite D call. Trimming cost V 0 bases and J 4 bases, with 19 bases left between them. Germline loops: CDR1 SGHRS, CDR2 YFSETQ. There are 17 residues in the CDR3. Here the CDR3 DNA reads TGCGCCAGCAGCTTGGAAGGTCGGAGAGGCTTGGGCACTGAAGCTTTCTTT. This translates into CASSLEGRRGLGTEAFF.